This T cell receptor beta chain is drawn from a study of response to subunit inactivated influenza vaccine. Study-level points and caveats: Researchers suggested that each seasonal influenza vaccination recruits few new T cells.

This clonotype was recorded at least ten times. Its antigen remains unidentified. One entry per CDR3 protein, called by TCRdb with MiXCR from the RT-PCR reads. The table has about 520,000 distinct CDR3 sequences, approximately 11% seen once. The CDR3 spans 18 residues. V shed 4 bases and J shed 1 base, with 20 bases lying between them. The germline V gene has CDR1 SGHDT and CDR2 YYEEEE. This receptor was taken from a man aged 50 to 60 who received an inactivated influenza vaccine. The starting material was PBMCs from blood, obtained roughly 6 weeks after vaccination. The gene calls are TRBV5-6 and TRBJ2-2; perhaps D is TRBD1 or TRBD2 (6 bases each). DNA of the CDR3: TGTGCCAGCAGCGCTCAAACAGGGACTGCTAAGAACACCGGGGAGCTGTTTTTT. Its translation: CASSAQTGTAKNTGELFF. Drawing the rest from reference TRBV5-6 and TRBJ2-2, the complete variable domain is DAGVTQSPTHLIKTRGQQVTLRCSPKSGHDTVSWYQQALGQGPQFIFQYYEEEERQRGNFPDRFSGHQFPNYSSELNVNALLLGDSALYLCASSAQTGTAKNTGELFFGEGSRLTVL.